This entry describes one T cell receptor (beta chain). Its antigen is still unknown. This record comes from a study of cytomegalovirus exposure and HLA in healthy donors. The wider study: Of some 360 genotyped donors, about 81% clustered with self-reported Caucasian donors. The study's findings and limits: The investigators catalogued 150 to 200 TCR beta chains as cytomegalovirus-associated. In a later analysis, TCR beta V- and J-gene trimming showed a link to a missense DCLRE1C variant.

60 Vbeta and 13 Jbeta primers were used in PCR. Using immunoSEQ multiplex PCR, the repertoire was profiled, and TCRdb retains in-frame clones only, with some absent. The data hold about 70,000 clones, with 74% observed a single time. In germline, CDR1 is SGHRS, CDR2 YFSETQ. Deletions cut 0 bases from V and 0 bases from J, with 13 bases between. The CDR3 runs 16 residues. This TCR was recovered from a woman aged 55-70 years in good health and CMV-seropositive. The rearrangement joins TRBV5-1 to TRBJ2-7; no clear D gene. The sample consisted of PBMCs. The CDR3 region has the DNA TGCGCCAGCAGCTTGGATTCCGGGTCGAGCTCCTACGAGCAGTACTTC. Translating gives CASSLDSGSSSYEQYF.